The sample holds many counts of the clone carrying this TCR beta chain. Its antigen is not identified. This sample includes further DNA sequences coding for the same CDR3. Per the study methods: Filtering differed because ImmunoSEQ produced junction-only sequences that carried no quality scores. Assay: immunoSEQ multiplex PCR; the TCRdb copy retains only in-frame clones and omits some. V and J calls and clone size are as listed in that table; D and trimming were resolved from the DNA. Of 950,000 to 1,100,000 clones in the sample, about 80% were seen once. The sample originates from a study of shared clonotypes between healthy human individuals. Study as a whole: A few men and two women, aged 18 to 49, were donors. Regarding the study as a whole: Blood alone was sampled, and tissue repertoires likely differ.

Germline CDR1 reads MGHRA; CDR2 reads YSYEKL. The V segment lost 3 bases and the J segment 5 bases; nucleotides outside the gene matches: 11. The CDR3 covers 17 residues. The genes are TRBV4-1 and TRBJ1-5; 9 nucleotides align to TRBD1. Sequenced: memory CD4+ T cells from PBMCs. As for subset: CD45RA-negative fraction. The receptor comes from a man in his late teens or twenties in good health. Some clones in this sample may be carry-over from other donors' samples. The CDR3 sequence: CASSHAQPGQGYQPQHF. In nucleotides, the CDR3 is TGCGCCAGCAGCCACGCACAGCCGGGACAGGGTTATCAGCCCCAGCATTTT.